Sequencing of this T cell receptor (beta chain) was carried out in a study of cytomegalovirus exposure and HLA in healthy donors. Concerning this clone: Its antigen is unidentified. The sample holds other DNA sequences that translate to the same CDR3.

Whole-study findings and limits: The study labeled 164 TCR beta chains cytomegalovirus-associated. More clonal expansion characterized HLA-associated TCR beta chains than equally common others in a later analysis. Sequencing had likely introduced a cluster of highly shared sequence variants as an artifact. Later analysis suggested links between common viral pathogens and several top significant clusters.

This CDR3 has 14 residues. Unmatched junction bases numbered 2, after V lost 3 bases and J lost 5 bases. Germline lookup yields CDR1 MGHDK and CDR2 SYGVNS. PCR amplification relied on 60 Vbeta primers (plus 13 Jbeta primers). Repertoires were generated with immunoSEQ multiplex PCR, while TCRdb's copy carries only in-frame clones and drops some. The table has some 100,000 clones, around 79% seen once. The material sequenced was PBMCs. The chain uses TRBV25-1 and TRBJ1-1; 11 bases are shared with TRBD1. This receptor was obtained from a male donor in good health and CMV-seropositive. CDR3 DNA: TGTGCCAGCAGTGAGGGGACAGGGGGGACTGAAGCTTTCTTT. Protein sequence: CASSEGTGGTEAFF. Together with reference TRBV25-1 and TRBJ1-1, the CDR3 gives the full variable domain: EADIYQTPRYLVIGTGKKITLECSQTMGHDKMYWYQQDPGMELHLIHYSYGVNSTEKGDLSSESTVSRIRTEHFPLTLESARPSHTSQYLCASSEGTGGTEAFFGQGTRLTVV.